A single sample gave rise to the 13 T cell receptor beta chains below, sequenced in a study of T cell changes during pregnancy in multiple sclerosis. Libraries were prepared by immunoSEQ multiplex PCR; TCRdb keeps only in-frame clonotypes and omits some of them. The table lists about 47,000 clones, 93% of them singletons. Sequencing used peripheral blood, obtained in the second trimester of pregnancy. Every receptor here comes from a female donor with multiple sclerosis, enrolled in a pregnancy study.

The rearrangement joins TRBV15 to TRBJ1-3; 7 nucleotides line up with TRBD1. The germline V gene has CDR1 LNHNV and CDR2 YYDKDF (reference sequence). With 0 bases clipped from V and 0 bases from J, the junction kept 8 bases outside the gene matches. This CDR3 contains 18 residues. CDR3 sequence: CATSRDYGDSSSGNTIYF. CDR3 DNA: TGTGCCACCAGCAGAGATTATGGGGACAGTAGCTCTGGAAACACCATATATTTT.

The chain combines TRBV28 with TRBJ1-5, with D possibly being TRBD1 (5 bases). The germline CDR1 and CDR2 sequences are MDHEN and SYDVKM. V lost 3 bases and J lost 4, with 10 bases in between. The CDR3 totals 14 residues. DNA for the CDR3: TGTGCCAGCAGTTTCGGCAACAGGAATCAGCCCCAGCATTTT. Residues: CASSFGNRNQPQHF.

The rearrangement joins TRBV4-3 to TRBJ2-3; D is unresolved. CDR3 length equals 18 residues. Germline loops: CDR1 LGHNA, CDR2 YSLEER. Trimming removed 0 bases from V and 5 bases from J, with 21 bases in between. The CDR3 DNA reads as TGCGCCAGCAGCCAAGACCCGACCGGGTCTCGAAAAGGAGATACGCAGTATTTT. It yields the protein CASSQDPTGSRKGDTQYF.

There are a few counts of this clone. The J gene is TRBJ1-1, the V gene TRBV29-1; D ambiguous. This CDR3 has 11 amino acids. Per the germline V gene, CDR1 is SQVTM and CDR2 is ANQGSEA. Between the trimmed V and J ends, which lost 6 bases and 1 base, there was a span of 6 bases. CDR3: CSVRGNTEAFF. For the CDR3, the DNA is TGCAGCGTCCGGGGGAACACTGAAGCTTTCTTT.

CDR3 region: CASSLVASVFTYEQYF. In nucleotides, the CDR3 is TGTGCCAGCAGCTTAGTGGCTAGCGTATTTACCTACGAGCAGTACTTC. The chain recombines TRBV11-2 with TRBJ2-7, with D possibly TRBD2 on 6 matching bases. The CDR3 covers 16 residues. Looked up from germline, CDR1 is SGHAT and CDR2 is FQNNGV. Trimming removed 1 base from V and 2 bases from J, with 15 bases in between.

The chain has TRBV15 and TRBJ1-5; 9 nucleotides line up with TRBD1. There are 15 residues in the CDR3. Unmatched junction bases numbered 2, after V lost 0 bases and J lost 5 bases. Germline V CDR1 and CDR2: LNHNV, YYDKDF (reference sequence). CDR3 coding DNA: TGTGCCACCAGCAGAGATGGACAGGGGTATCAGCCCCAGCATTTT. It encodes CATSRDGQGYQPQHF.

The gene calls are TRBV28 and TRBJ2-5; 7 bases are shared with TRBD1. The length of the CDR3 is 16 residues. V was pared by 5 bases and J by 2 bases, with 11 bases of the junction left unmatched. Looked up from germline, CDR1 is MDHEN and CDR2 is SYDVKM. The CDR3 region has the DNA TGTGCCAGCAGTCCCGAACAGGGGCGCGGGCAAGAGACCCAGTACTTC. It yields the protein CASSPEQGRGQETQYF. Looking up the rest from reference TRBV28 and TRBJ2-5 gives the full variable domain: DVKVTQSSRYLVKRTGEKVFLECVQDMDHENMFWYRQDPGLGLRLIYFSYDVKMKEKGDIPEGYSVSREKKERFSLILESASTNQTSMYLCASSPEQGRGQETQYFGPGTRLLVL.

The chain uses TRBV27 and TRBJ2-1; tentatively, D is TRBD2 (6 bases). The V end lost 10 bases, the J end lost 4 bases, and 11 bases lay between the germline ends. The CDR3 is 12 residues long. Germline loops: CDR1 MNHEY, CDR2 SMNVEV (reference sequence). CDR3 nucleotides: TGTGCCATCCGGGACTCTTACAATGAGCAGTTCTTC. Translating gives CAIRDSYNEQFF.

On this clone itself: Germline and junction disagree at one end, which may indicate a read error. This specimen includes other DNA sequences encoding the same CDR3. The chain links TRBV13 to TRBJ2-2; the match to TRBD1 covers 7 bases. The length of the CDR3 is 15 residues. Germline V CDR1 and CDR2: PRHDT, FYEKMQ (reference sequence). CDR3 loop: CASSLDRANTGELFF. DNA of the CDR3: TGTGCCAGCAGCCTAGACAGGGCGAACACCGGGGAGTTGTTTTTT.

This rearrangement joins TRBV11-3 to TRBJ1-3, with no clear D. The CDR3 loop spans 15 amino acids. CDR1 is SGHNT, CDR2 YENEEA, per germline. V was clipped by 1 base and J by 0 bases, with 7 bases between them. The CDR3 loop reads CASSLGTSSGNTIYF. The CDR3 DNA follows: TGTGCCAGCAGCTTAGGAACTAGCTCTGGAAACACCATATATTTT.

In DNA form, the CDR3 reads TGTGCCAGTAGTATAGGGGGGACTCTCTACAATGAGCAGTTCTTC. The encoded protein is CASSIGGTLYNEQFF. The gene calls are TRBV19 and TRBJ2-1; tentative D call: TRBD2 (6 bases). Trimming took off 1 base at V and 3 bases at J, with 10 bases between the two ends. Germline assignment: CDR1 LNHDA and CDR2 SQIVND (reference sequence). This CDR3 has 15 residues.

The chain joins TRBV6-4 to TRBJ2-1, with TRBD2 matching over 12 bases. The CDR3 spans 15 residues. Germline V gene lookup returns CDR1 MRHNA and CDR2 SNTAGT. The junction had 3 bases not matched to a gene; V was cut back by 3 bases and J by 6 bases. CDR3 in amino acids: CASSEGLAGVNEQFF. The CDR3 nucleotides are TGTGCCAGCAGTGAGGGACTAGCGGGCGTCAATGAGCAGTTCTTC.

The genes are TRBV9 and TRBJ1-1; 8 bases match TRBD1. V shed 3 bases and J 4 bases; nucleotides not matched to a gene: 5. The CDR3 consists of 14 residues. The V gene's germline CDR1 is SGDLS and CDR2 YYNGEE. As DNA, the CDR3 is TGTGCCAGCAGCGAGACAGGGGCGCGCACTGAAGCTTTCTTT. Its translation is CASSETGARTEAFF.